The T cell receptor (beta chain) under discussion was sequenced for a study of cytomegalovirus exposure and HLA in healthy donors. About the study: Tens of millions of unique TCRs, all from HLA-typed donors, were included in an early release of the data.

On this clone: Its antigen is not identified.

Primers included in the PCR were 60 Vbeta and 13 Jbeta primers. TCRdb's copy holds only in-frame clones and misses some; the assay was immunoSEQ multiplex PCR. The sample contains about 120,000 clones, 70% to 80% of which appear only once. Whole-study findings and limits: A list of approximately 160 TCR beta chains associated with cytomegalovirus was given. Among CMV-associated TCR beta chains, most appeared HLA-restricted in a later analysis.

The CDR3 length is 14 residues. Per the germline V gene, CDR1 is LGHNT and CDR2 is FRNRAP. V was pared by 9 bases and J by 0 bases, with 13 bases between. The chain is built from TRBV12-5 and TRBJ2-3; tentatively, D is TRBD2 (6 bases). The sequencing input was PBMCs. This receptor was obtained from a middle-aged woman in good health and CMV-seropositive. CDR3 DNA: TGTGCTAGCTGTGGAGGGTTGAGCACAGATACGCAGTATTTT. Protein sequence: CASCGGLSTDTQYF.